This T cell receptor (beta chain) comes out of a study of tumor T cells in aggressive B-cell lymphoma. Here immunoSEQ multiplex PCR was the method, and the copy in TCRdb shows in-frame clones only, minus some. The table shows a few thousand clones, with roughly nine tenths occurring only once. This clone has just one count. The CDR3 totals 16 residues. Per the germline V gene, CDR1 is SGHVS and CDR2 is FQNEAQ. V dropped 2 bases and J dropped 3; count of bases not matched to a gene: 5. V usage is TRBV7-8 and J usage is TRBJ1-3; 9 bases line up with TRBD1. The clonotype comes from an adult with diffuse large B cell lymphoma. Sequenced material: tumor tissue. The CDR3 DNA follows: TGTGCCAGCAGCTTAACACAGGGGGCGGTTGGAAACACCATATATTTT. It codes for CASSLTQGAVGNTIYF.